Listed below are T cell receptor beta chains from one sample, sequenced in a study of cytomegalovirus exposure and HLA in healthy donors. TCRdb keeps only in-frame clones here, not all; method: immunoSEQ multiplex PCR. The data show approximately 100,000 clones, 75% to 80% seen once. Sequencing was carried out using PBMCs. These receptors came from a man in his 60s in good health and CMV-seropositive. Each CDR3 is given with its conserved first and last residue. D genes are given only for firm matches. Where a row states a size, it is once, few, many or the class of an expanded clone; other rows omit it.

d_gene	abundance	v_gene	j_gene	CDR3aa	CDR3nt
-	-	TRBV19	TRBJ2-1	CASTRQVGAGEQFF	TGTGCCAGTACCAGACAGGTTGGGGCGGGTGAGCAGTTCTTC
-	once	TRBV6-5	TRBJ2-3	CASRPGGGAGSQYF	TGTGCCAGCAGACCAGGAGGGGGGGCTGGTTCGCAGTATTTT
TRBD2	-	TRBV6-1	TRBJ2-3	CASRSGGAGTDTQYF	TGTGCCAGCAGAAGCGGGGGGGCCGGGACAGATACGCAGTATTTT
-	-	TRBV5-5	TRBJ1-1	CASSGGVDRPEAFF	TGTGCCAGCAGCGGGGGGGTTGACCGCCCTGAAGCTTTCTTT
TRBD1	-	TRBV29-1	TRBJ1-2	CSARSGQGQGGYTF	TGCAGCGCTAGGTCCGGACAGGGCCAAGGAGGCTACACCTTC
TRBD1	-	TRBV2	TRBJ1-1	CASSEWTGMNTEAFF	TGTGCCAGCAGTGAGTGGACAGGAATGAACACTGAAGCTTTCTTT
-	-	TRBV9	TRBJ2-6	CASSLLDSSGANVLTF	TGTGCCAGCAGCTTACTAGATAGCTCTGGGGCCAACGTCCTGACTTTC
TRBD1	-	TRBV7-9	TRBJ2-7	CASSQTGAGGEQYF	TGTGCCAGCAGCCAGACAGGGGCGGGCGGCGAGCAGTACTTC
-	-	TRBV27	TRBJ2-7	CASSAGTSVGYYEQYF	TGTGCCAGCAGTGCGGGGACTTCAGTCGGCTACTACGAGCAGTACTTC
TRBD1	-	TRBV5-4	TRBJ2-7	CASSLGGGQPYEQYF	TGTGCCAGCAGCTTGGGAGGGGGCCAGCCCTACGAGCAGTACTTC
TRBD2	few	TRBV28	TRBJ2-5	CASSTGLAVETQYF	TGTGCCAGCAGCACGGGACTAGCCGTAGAGACCCAGTACTTC
TRBD1	few	TRBV5-1	TRBJ2-7	CASSFGQGLDEQYF	TGCGCCAGCAGCTTTGGACAGGGGCTTGACGAGCAGTACTTC
-	-	TRBV6-5	TRBJ2-2	CASWRPPRGELFF	TGTGCCAGCTGGAGACCCCCTCGGGGGGAGCTGTTTTTT
-	once	TRBV7-6	TRBJ2-1	CASSFDDSSYNEQFF	TGTGCCAGCAGCTTTGACGACAGCTCCTACAATGAGCAGTTCTTC
-	-	TRBV10-1	TRBJ2-2	CASSPQGTGELFF	TGCGCCAGCAGTCCTCAGGGAACCGGGGAGCTGTTTTTT
-	-	TRBV7-8	TRBJ2-5	CASSGGRTETQYF	TGTGCCAGCAGCGGGGGGAGGACGGAGACCCAGTACTTC
-	-	TRBV2	TRBJ1-2	CASSLGDYGYTF	TGTGCCAGCAGTTTGGGAGACTATGGCTACACCTTC
TRBD1	-	TRBV27	TRBJ2-7	CASSSSGTGWYEQYF	TGTGCCAGCAGTTCCTCCGGGACAGGGTGGTACGAGCAGTACTTC